The 23 T cell receptor beta chains reported below all come from one sample, sequenced in a study of blood T cell repertoires in COVID-19. Generated by immunoSEQ multiplex PCR, the TCRdb table keeps only in-frame clones and is missing some. The sample lists around 310,000 clones; 88% were seen once. Sequences were obtained from peripheral blood. These receptors were obtained from a woman aged 45 to 65 with active or convalescent COVID-19.

The chain combines TRBV5-6 with TRBJ1-2, with D unresolved. V was cut by 0 bases and J by 8 bases, with 14 bases left in between. The CDR3 is 14 residues long. Looked up from germline, CDR1 is SGHDT and CDR2 is YYEEEE. The CDR3, as DNA: TGTGCCAGCAGCTTGGATATAGGAGTGCGGGGCTACACCTTC. Amino acid sequence: CASSLDIGVRGYTF. The whole variable domain, remainder taken from reference TRBV5-6 and TRBJ1-2, is DAGVTQSPTHLIKTRGQQVTLRCSPKSGHDTVSWYQQALGQGPQFIFQYYEEEERQRGNFPDRFSGHQFPNYSSELNVNALLLGDSALYLCASSLDIGVRGYTFGSGTRLTVV.

The chain joins TRBV4-3 to TRBJ1-1; 9 bases line up with TRBD1. The germline V gene encodes CDR1 LGHNA and CDR2 YSLEER. The V and J ends lost 1 base and 4 bases, in that order; junction bases with no gene match: 4. CDR3 length: 15 residues. As DNA, the CDR3 is TGCGCCAGCAGCCAAGGGGACAGGGCTTCCACTGAAGCTTTCTTT. It translates to CASSQGDRASTEAFF.

The genes are TRBV6-5 and TRBJ1-3; D unclear. The ends were cut back, 6 bases at V and 1 base at J, with 7 bases in the middle. CDR3 length equals 13 residues. The germline CDR1 and CDR2 sequences are MNHEY and SVGAGI. CDR3 nucleotide sequence: TGTGCCAGCAGATTTCATTCTGGAAACACCATATATTTT. It yields the protein CASRFHSGNTIYF.

The chain employs TRBV15 and TRBJ1-4; D gene unclear. Germline V gives CDR1 LNHNV, CDR2 YYDKDF (reference sequence). Trimming removed 1 base at V and 8 bases at J, with 14 bases between. This CDR3 comprises 15 residues. The CDR3 region is CATSRGTPGREKLFF. The CDR3 DNA sequence: TGTGCCACCAGCAGAGGTACCCCGGGGAGGGAAAAACTGTTTTTT.

The chain is built from TRBV19 and TRBJ1-2; D uncertain. CDR1 and CDR2 from the germline V gene are LNHDA and SQIVND (reference sequence). The CDR3 totals 13 residues. V was shortened by 4 bases and J by 5 bases, with 11 bases between the two germline ends. The CDR3 spells CASSTQTLYGYTF. CDR3 in DNA: TGTGCCAGTAGTACCCAGACTCTTTATGGCTACACCTTC.

V and J are TRBV6-5 and TRBJ2-1, with D uncertain. This CDR3 comprises 16 residues. Trimming pared 4 bases from V and 2 bases from J, leaving 15 bases between. Per germline, CDR1 MNHEY and CDR2 SVGAGI. CDR3 loop: CASSSLTDSTYNEQFF. The CDR3 DNA is TGTGCCAGCAGTTCCCTAACAGATTCCACCTACAATGAGCAGTTCTTC.

The rearrangement joins TRBV18 to TRBJ1-6; D perhaps matches TRBD1 (6 bases). Looked up from germline, CDR1 is KGHSH and CDR2 is LQKENI. The CDR3 contains 15 residues. Trimming pared 2 bases from V and 3 bases from J, leaving 8 bases between. The CDR3 DNA follows: TGTGCCAGCTCACCAACAGGGTACTATAATTCACCCCTCCACTTT. Its translation is CASSPTGYYNSPLHF.

CDR3 nucleotides: TGTGCCAGCAGCCAGGGGGCGGCAGGGGCCAACGTCCTGACTTTC. Amino acids: CASSQGAAGANVLTF. The gene calls are TRBV6-5 and TRBJ2-6; 8 positions agree with TRBD1. V dropped 6 bases and J dropped 4; count of bases not matched to a gene: 5. Germline-derived CDR1 and CDR2 are MNHEY and SVGAGI. CDR3 length: 15 residues.

V and J are TRBV18 and TRBJ1-1; the D gene is possibly TRBD1 (5 bases). V shed 6 bases and J shed 1 base, with 12 bases lying between them. Germline loops: CDR1 KGHSH, CDR2 LQKENI. There are 14 residues in the CDR3. Here the CDR3 DNA reads TGTGCCAGCTCCTCTGGGCAGGGGAACACTGAAGCTTTCTTT. It codes for CASSSGQGNTEAFF.

This chain connects TRBV4-1 to TRBJ1-4, with unresolved D. This CDR3 is built from 14 residues. The V and J ends lost 4 bases and 8 bases respectively, with 14 bases between them. Germline CDR1 MGHRA, CDR2 YSYEKL. The CDR3 DNA is TGCGCCAGCAGCCCGGCCTCCACGGGGGAAAAACTGTTTTTT. It yields the protein CASSPASTGEKLFF.

This clone was seen a single time. The chain employs TRBV10-3 and TRBJ2-2, with TRBD2 matching over 12 bases. Germline CDR1 is ENHRY and CDR2 is SYGVKD. Losses at the gene ends were 5 bases for V and 0 bases for J; bases not matched to a gene: 7. CDR3 size: 18 residues. DNA for the CDR3: TGTGCCATCAGTCGGACTAGCGGGGAGATGACGAACACCGGGGAGCTGTTTTTT. Protein sequence: CAISRTSGEMTNTGELFF.

CDR3 nucleotides: TGTGCCACCAGTGATTTGGCTACGCAGAACACCGGGGAGCTGTTTTTT. This encodes CATSDLATQNTGELFF. This chain uses TRBV24-1 with TRBJ2-2, with D unresolved. This CDR3 has 16 amino acids. The V and J ends lost 0 bases and 1 base respectively, with 8 bases between them. The germline V gene has CDR1 KGHDR and CDR2 SFDVKD.

This clone was seen only a few times. In DNA, the CDR3 is TGTGCCAGCAGTGACGAGAGAGATAGCAATCAGCCCCAGCATTTT. It is translated as CASSDERDSNQPQHF. V usage is TRBV2 and J usage is TRBJ1-5; D gene ambiguous. The CDR3 contains 15 residues. Trimming pared 3 bases from V and 0 bases from J, leaving 9 bases between. Germline loops: CDR1 SNHLY, CDR2 FYNNEI.

The rearrangement joins TRBV5-4 to TRBJ2-1, with 9 bases aligning to TRBD1. Unmatched junction bases numbered 5, after V lost 4 bases and J lost 3 bases. The CDR3 has 15 residues. Per the germline V gene, CDR1 is SGHNT and CDR2 is YYREEE (reference sequence). The CDR3 sequence: CASSLDRGFYNEQFF. The DNA of the CDR3 is TGTGCCAGCAGCCTGGACAGGGGTTTCTACAATGAGCAGTTCTTC.

V usage is TRBV19 and J usage is TRBJ2-3; TRBD2 matches at 7 bases. V was pared by 6 bases and J by 5 bases, with 11 bases of the junction left unmatched. Germline lookup yields CDR1 LNHDA and CDR2 SQIVND (reference sequence). CDR3 length: 15 residues. The CDR3, as DNA: TGTGCCAGTAGCCGGGAGGCAGGGAAGTTAGATACGCAGTATTTT. Amino acids: CASSREAGKLDTQYF.

The genes are TRBV11-2 and TRBJ1-2; 9 bases match TRBD1. V dropped 5 bases and J dropped 3; count of bases not matched to a gene: 13. There are 17 residues in the CDR3. Germline V gives CDR1 SGHAT, CDR2 FQNNGV. CDR3 region: CASSPVDRGPEDYGYTF. Written as DNA, the CDR3 is TGTGCCAGCAGCCCCGTGGACAGGGGCCCGGAGGACTATGGCTACACCTTC.

This chain connects TRBV11-2 to TRBJ2-7; 7 nucleotides line up with TRBD1. Per germline, CDR1 SGHAT and CDR2 FQNNGV. The CDR3 contains 15 residues. V trimming: 1 base; J trimming: 6 bases; junction bases outside the gene matches: 9. CDR3 sequence (DNA): TGTGCCAGCAGCTTAGTTTCAGGGGGTGGTTTCGAGCAGTACTTC. It codes for CASSLVSGGGFEQYF.

The chain joins TRBV18 to TRBJ1-1; a possible D gene is TRBD1 (6 bases). V lost 1 base and J 6 bases, leaving 24 bases between the germline ends. Per the germline V gene, CDR1 is KGHSH and CDR2 is LQKENI. This CDR3 has 18 amino acids. The CDR3 protein is CASSPLRGKERRIPEAFF. In DNA form, the CDR3 reads TGTGCCAGCTCACCACTCAGGGGTAAAGAAAGGAGAATCCCTGAAGCTTTCTTT.

V usage is TRBV7-8 and J usage is TRBJ1-5; 8 positions match TRBD1. This CDR3 spans 17 amino acids. Germline assignment: CDR1 SGHVS and CDR2 FQNEAQ. Trimming cost V 0 bases and J 6 bases; bases outside gene matches: 10. The CDR3 DNA sequence: TGTGCCAGCAGCTTAGCCCCCGACAGGGGAATGAGTCAGCCCCAGCATTTT. The encoded protein is CASSLAPDRGMSQPQHF.

J is TRBJ2-1 and V is TRBV18; possibly TRBD1 for D (6 bases). V gave up 3 bases and J gave up 6 bases, with 12 bases separating them. Germline-derived CDR1 and CDR2 are KGHSH and LQKENI. The CDR3 runs to 14 residues. Here the CDR3 DNA reads TGTGCCAGCTCACCCTCCGCAGGGGTCAATGAGCAGTTCTTC. As protein: CASSPSAGVNEQFF.

In this sample, this clone turned up a few times. The chain recombines TRBV4-3 with TRBJ2-1; TRBD2 might be the D (5 bases). The CDR3 contains 16 residues. Looked up from germline, CDR1 is LGHNA and CDR2 is YSLEER. V was pared by 0 bases and J by 1 base, with 10 bases between. The CDR3 region is CASSQDGRSSYNEQFF. Written as DNA, the CDR3 is TGCGCCAGCAGCCAAGATGGGAGAAGTTCCTACAATGAGCAGTTCTTC.

This chain uses TRBV6-5 with TRBJ2-7, with 8 positions matching TRBD2. The J segment lost 4 bases and the V segment lost 5 bases, leaving 7 bases of the junction unmatched. The germline gives CDR1 MNHEY, CDR2 SVGAGI. The CDR3 has 14 residues. The CDR3 spells CASSIGGGLYEQYF. CDR3 nucleotides: TGTGCCAGCAGTATCGGGGGGGGCCTTTACGAGCAGTACTTC.

About this clone itself: A junction end diverges from the germline sequence, so it may reflect a read error. V gene TRBV2 combines with J gene TRBJ1-2; perhaps TRBD1 as D (5 bases). The CDR3 is made up of 10 amino acids. Germline CDR1 and CDR2: SNHLY and FYNNEI. The CDR3 loop reads CASSEAGAFF. CDR3 sequence (DNA): TGTGCCAGCAGTGAAGCTGGGGCCTTCTTC.